The rows below give T cell receptor beta chains drawn from one sample of a study of blood T cells in healthy people across ages. TCRdb fed the 5' RACE reads into MiXCR, producing one record per CDR3 protein. The sample records 800,000 to 950,000 distinct CDR3 sequences, 25% to 35% being singletons. The same sample was also used in a study of T cells of mothers and their children.

Sequenced input: blood. These receptors were collected from a woman between 40 and 55 years old in good health. The CDR3 runs from the conserved cysteine through the conserved F or W. Fields, in order: clone size, V gene, J gene, D gene, CDR3 protein, CDR3 DNA. The D gene is left open where the match is weak. Part of the rows lack a size; the others show once, few, many or a class for expanded clones.

>.|TRBV5-1|TRBJ1-1|TRBD1
CASSLGQGAGGNTEAFF
TGCGCCAGCAGCTTGGGACAGGGGGCTGGTGGGAACACTGAAGCTTTCTTT
>few|TRBV5-1|TRBJ1-2|TRBD1
CASSPRTGSGGYTF
TGCGCCAGCAGCCCGCGGACAGGAAGTGGTGGCTACACCTTC
>many|TRBV5-1|TRBJ2-7|.
CASSLRSGSYEQYF
TGCGCCAGCAGCTTGAGGTCAGGGTCCTACGAGCAGTACTTC
>few|TRBV9|TRBJ2-2|.
CASSTVGQGWNTGELFF
TGTGCCAGCAGCACCGTGGGTCAGGGATGGAACACCGGGGAGCTGTTTTTT
>.|TRBV7-9|TRBJ1-6|.
CASSPESHIYSPLHF
TGTGCCAGCAGCCCTGAGTCCCATATCTATTCACCTCTCCACTTT
>.|TRBV28|TRBJ2-3|TRBD2
CASPSGGNTDTQYF
TGTGCCAGTCCTAGCGGGGGGAACACAGATACGCAGTATTTT
>.|TRBV5-1|TRBJ2-7|.
CASSLVAYVQYF
TGCGCCAGCAGCTTGGTCGCCTACGTGCAGTACTTC
>.|TRBV4-3|TRBJ1-2|TRBD1
CASSQGGQRDYGYTF
TGCGCCAGCAGCCAAGGGGGACAGCGGGACTATGGCTACACCTTC
>many|TRBV5-6|TRBJ2-1|.
CASSWRTDYNEQFF
TGTGCCAGCAGCTGGCGGACGGATTACAATGAGCAGTTCTTC
>.|TRBV12-3/TRBV12-4|TRBJ2-3|.
CASSPFVSTDTQYF
TGTGCCAGCAGCCCCTTCGTGAGCACAGATACGCAGTATTTT
>.|TRBV7-3|TRBJ2-2|.
CASSLWRGTNTGELFF
TGTGCCAGCAGCTTATGGCGGGGGACAAACACCGGGGAGCTGTTTTTT
>many|TRBV6-2/TRBV6-3|TRBJ2-3|TRBD1
CASSYPPRTGDTDTQYF
TGTGCCAGCAGTTACCCCCCGAGGACAGGGGACACAGATACGCAGTATTTT
>few|TRBV28|TRBJ2-7|.
CASSGRREVSLSSYEQYF
TGTGCCAGCAGTGGCCGCCGGGAAGTTAGCTTGAGCTCCTACGAGCAGTACTTC
>many|TRBV9|TRBJ1-1|TRBD1
CASSVGGQGNTEAFF
TGTGCCAGCAGCGTGGGTGGACAGGGGAACACTGAAGCTTTCTTT
>.|TRBV11-2|TRBJ1-2|.
CASSLGGTFYGYTF
TGTGCCAGCAGCTTAGGTGGGACGTTCTATGGCTACACCTTC
>many|TRBV5-1|TRBJ2-3|.
CASSYRDNTDTQYF
TGCGCCAGCAGCTACCGGGACAACACAGATACGCAGTATTTT
>.|TRBV25-1|TRBJ2-5|.
CASSEMADQETQYF
TGTGCCAGCAGTGAAATGGCAGACCAAGAGACCCAGTACTTC
>many|TRBV20-1|TRBJ2-3|.
CSAREDRYTSTDTQYF
TGCAGTGCTAGAGAGGACAGATATACTAGCACAGATACGCAGTATTTT
>once|TRBV12-3/TRBV12-4|TRBJ1-2|TRBD1
CASSTTPGQGHGYTF
TGTGCCAGCAGTACTACCCCGGGACAGGGCCATGGCTACACCTTC
>.|TRBV7-3|TRBJ2-1|TRBD2
CASSPGLGYSNEQFF
TGTGCCAGCAGCCCCGGACTAGGGTATAGCAATGAGCAGTTCTTC
>few|TRBV7-2|TRBJ2-1|TRBD1
CASSLQGAHGQFF
TGTGCCAGCAGCTTACAGGGGGCGCACGGGCAGTTCTTC
>few|TRBV7-2|TRBJ1-2|.
CASTKPGTTNYGYTF
TGTGCCAGCACGAAACCTGGTACCACTAACTATGGCTACACCTTC
>.|TRBV12-3/TRBV12-4|TRBJ1-1|.
CASSLLRTNTEAFF
TGTGCCAGCAGTTTACTCCGGACGAACACTGAAGCTTTCTTT
>.|TRBV7-3|TRBJ2-1|.
CASSASPSSYNEQFF
TGTGCCAGCAGCGCTAGCCCGAGCTCCTACAATGAGCAGTTCTTC
>many|TRBV7-6|TRBJ1-3|.
CASSLGGSGNTIYF
TGTGCCAGCAGCTTAGGCGGGTCCGGAAACACCATATATTTT
>many|TRBV12-3/TRBV12-4|TRBJ2-7|TRBD1
CASTRDSSYEQYF
TGTGCCAGCACCCGGGACAGCTCCTACGAGCAGTACTTC
>few|TRBV30|TRBJ2-1|.
CAWRRGGGGDEQFF
TGTGCCTGGAGACGCGGCGGAGGTGGGGATGAGCAGTTCTTC
>.|TRBV29-1|TRBJ2-5|TRBD2
CSTSGGLQETQYF
TGCAGCACTAGCGGGGGCCTCCAAGAGACCCAGTACTTC
>few|TRBV5-5|TRBJ2-1|TRBD2
CASSLSTSGGYEQFF
TGTGCCAGCAGCTTGAGTACTAGCGGGGGGTATGAGCAGTTCTTC
>.|TRBV29-1|TRBJ2-7|.
CSVDATGSHEQYF
TGCAGCGTTGACGCAACAGGGTCCCACGAGCAGTACTTC
>.|TRBV15|TRBJ2-1|TRBD2
CATSRLTSGADNEQFF
TGTGCCACCAGCAGACTGACTAGCGGGGCAGACAATGAGCAGTTCTTC
>few|TRBV7-6|TRBJ2-2|TRBD1
CASSQDPGGGNGELFF
TGTGCCAGCAGCCAGGACCCAGGGGGCGGGAACGGGGAGCTGTTTTTT
>.|TRBV7-2|TRBJ2-3|TRBD2
CASSPGLAGGLSDTQYF
TGTGCCAGCAGCCCGGGACTAGCGGGGGGGTTGTCAGATACGCAGTATTTT
>.|TRBV28|TRBJ1-5|.
CASTRGQPQHF
TGTGCCAGCACCCGAGGACAGCCCCAGCATTTT
>many|TRBV7-2|TRBJ2-7|.
CASSPDWDIAYEQYF
TGTGCCAGCAGCCCGGACTGGGACATAGCCTACGAGCAGTACTTC
>few|TRBV18|TRBJ2-7|.
CASSPQGNYEQYF
TGTGCCAGCTCACCCCAGGGAAACTACGAGCAGTACTTC
>.|TRBV28|TRBJ1-1|.
CASSRPVLSTEAFF
TGTGCCAGCAGCCGCCCGGTACTTTCCACTGAAGCTTTCTTT
>.|TRBV7-6|TRBJ2-4|TRBD1
CAGSLVGQASYNEQYF
TGTGCCGGCAGCTTAGTAGGACAGGCATCCTACAATGAGCAGTACTTC
>few|TRBV20-1|TRBJ1-2|.
CSAIGGGNLGYTF
TGCAGTGCCATAGGGGGGGGAAACCTTGGCTACACCTTC
>few|TRBV20-1|TRBJ2-2|.
CSRQDRNTGELFF
TGCAGTAGGCAGGACAGAAACACCGGGGAGCTGTTTTTT
>.|TRBV20-1|TRBJ1-2|.
CSARARTGYGYTF
TGCAGTGCTAGGGCCCGAACGGGATATGGCTACACCTTC
>many|TRBV20-1|TRBJ2-7|.
CSARLYEQYF
TGCAGTGCTAGACTCTACGAGCAGTACTTC
>many|TRBV29-1|TRBJ2-5|.
CSVLERPQETQYF
TGCAGCGTCCTGGAGAGACCCCAAGAGACCCAGTACTTC
>many|TRBV20-1|TRBJ2-5|.
CSARSTGLAPGTQYF
TGCAGTGCTAGATCCACGGGACTCGCCCCAGGGACCCAGTACTTC
>many|TRBV9|TRBJ2-1|.
CASSVVSSSYNEQFF
TGTGCCAGCAGCGTAGTCTCGTCTTCCTACAATGAGCAGTTCTTC
>few|TRBV7-2|TRBJ1-1|.
CASSFYSGHEAFF
TGTGCCAGCAGCTTTTATAGCGGTCATGAAGCTTTCTTT
>few|TRBV7-9|TRBJ1-2|.
CASSSRDLDGYTF
TGTGCCAGCAGCTCCCGGGACCTCGATGGCTACACCTTC
>many|TRBV7-2|TRBJ2-7|.
CASSYKSPYEQYF
TGTGCCAGCAGCTACAAAAGTCCCTACGAGCAGTACTTC
>.|TRBV7-2|TRBJ1-2|TRBD1
CASRATGGLSGYTF
TGTGCCAGCAGGGCGACAGGGGGCCTCTCGGGCTACACCTTC
>many|TRBV20-1|TRBJ2-7|.
CSAPPLGQREQYF
TGCAGTGCGCCCCCCTTGGGGCAGAGAGAGCAGTACTTC
>many|TRBV7-3|TRBJ2-1|TRBD1
CASSFGQGSNDEQFF
TGTGCCAGCAGCTTCGGACAGGGCTCTAACGATGAGCAGTTCTTC
>.|TRBV28|TRBJ2-5|.
CASRLPQTETQYF
TGTGCCAGCAGACTTCCCCAAACGGAGACCCAGTACTTC
>.|TRBV3-1|TRBJ1-2|.
CASSHPDTERNYGYTF
TGTGCCAGCAGCCACCCCGACACTGAACGAAACTATGGCTACACCTTC
>many|TRBV29-1|TRBJ1-2|.
CSVRQDYYGYTF
TGCAGCGTTCGACAGGACTACTATGGCTACACCTTC
>many|TRBV18|TRBJ2-7|TRBD1
CASSAGTGFEQYF
TGTGCCAGCTCGGCCGGGACAGGGTTCGAGCAGTACTTC
>.|TRBV7-2|TRBJ2-7|TRBD1
CASSLVTGQGFEQYF
TGTGCCAGCAGCTTAGTGACGGGACAGGGATTCGAGCAGTACTTC